This T cell receptor (beta chain) came from a study of cytomegalovirus exposure and HLA in healthy donors. Whole-study results and caveats: TCR beta V- and J-gene trimming, according to a later analysis, was linked to a missense DCLRE1C variant.

About this clone: Its cognate antigen is unknown.

Primers included in the PCR were 60 Vbeta and 13 Jbeta primers. The assay was immunoSEQ multiplex PCR, and TCRdb's table has in-frame clones only and misses some. The table has fewer than 350,000 clones, 85% to 90% seen once. The donors (healthy individuals) were bone marrow donors. V lost 2 bases to trimming and J lost 2 bases, with 10 bases between them. The CDR3 sequence is 14 residues long. CDR1 MNHEY and CDR2 SVGAGI come from the germline V gene. The clonotype was recovered from a woman aged 18 to 35 in good health and CMV-seronegative. The V call is TRBV6-5, the J call TRBJ2-7, with a tentative D call TRBD1 (5 bases). Sequencing input: PBMCs. The CDR3 is CASSYRQGTYEQYF. The CDR3 DNA reads TGTGCCAGCAGTTACAGGCAGGGCACCTACGAGCAGTACTTC.